Presented here are 13 T cell receptor beta chains from one specimen sequenced in a study of breast tumors, draining lymph nodes, adjacent tissues. Axillary draining lymph nodes of breast cancer patients supplied the node samples. TCRdb processed the multiplex PCR reads anew with MiXCR; each CDR3 protein has one entry. The table records around 150,000 distinct CDR3 sequences, around 20% of them present only once. Material: axillary lymph node tissue. Receptors originate from a female donor with breast cancer. Some clones in this sample may be carry-over from other donors' samples.

As for this clonotype: The CDR3 does not end in the conserved phenylalanine or tryptophan, so this is likely a read error. The genes are TRBV6-2 or TRBV6-3 and TRBJ2-6; D is undetermined. The CDR3 totals 17 residues. Germline CDR1 and CDR2: MNHEY and SVGEGT. Deletions cut 5 bases from V and 0 bases from J, with 14 bases between. Here the CDR3 reads CASSDWHGLSGANVLTL. CDR3 in DNA: TGTGCCAGCAGTGATTGGCATGGGCTCTCTGGGGCCAACGTCCTGACTCTC.

This clonotype was picked up one time. The CDR3 is CATSADPSNQPQHF. Here the CDR3 DNA reads TGTGCCACCAGCGCTGACCCGAGCAATCAGCCCCAGCATTTT. The V and J genes are TRBV15 and TRBJ1-5; no firm D call. The V end was cut by 5 bases, the J end by 1 base, with 9 bases between. CDR3 length equals 14 residues. The germline V gene encodes CDR1 LNHNV and CDR2 YYDKDF (reference sequence).

This clonotype showed up many times. The chain is built from TRBV10-1 and TRBJ2-1; D is undetermined. Germline lookup yields CDR1 WNHNN and CDR2 SYGVQD (reference sequence). The CDR3 covers 14 residues. V lost 0 bases, J lost 9 bases, and 12 bases lay in between. Written as DNA, the CDR3 is TGCGCCAGCAGTGAGTCGATCTTAGGTGGTGAGCAGTTCTTC. It yields the protein CASSESILGGEQFF.

To note about this clonotype: A much bigger clone sits one base away, suggesting this may be a read error. No conserved phenylalanine or tryptophan is present at the end of the CDR3, so a read error is the likely explanation. The chain couples TRBV6-2 or TRBV6-3 to TRBJ2-7; 8 bases are a match to TRBD2. Germline V CDR1 and CDR2: MNHEY, SVGEGT. Trimming cost V 8 bases and J 4 bases; bases outside gene matches: 13. CDR3 length equals 15 residues. In nucleotides, the CDR3 is TGTGCCAGCTTAGGACTAGCCATTTCAAATTACGAGCAGTACCTC. This translates into CASLGLAISNYEQYL.

This clonotype was found many times. The chain uses TRBV20-1 and TRBJ2-7; D gene ambiguous. CDR1 and CDR2 from the germline V gene are DFQATT and SNEGSKA (reference sequence). The CDR3 totals 13 residues. The germline V and J ends were trimmed by 1 base and 7 bases, with 14 bases remaining between them. The CDR3 bases are TGCAGTGCTAGAGGGGCTCTTCCGGGTGAGCAGTACTTC. It yields the protein CSARGALPGEQYF.

A word on this clonotype: With a much larger clone just one base away, this may be a read error. The V and J genes are TRBV19 and TRBJ2-1; 7 bases align to TRBD2. Germline V gives CDR1 LNHDA, CDR2 SQIVND (reference sequence). CDR3 size: 16 residues. V was pared by 4 bases and J by 4 bases, with 10 bases of the junction left unmatched. The CDR3 DNA follows: TGTGCCAGTAGTAACGCACTACCAGCGGGATACAATGAGCAGTTCTTC. Its translation: CASSNALPAGYNEQFF.

This clonotype appeared many times. The V gene is TRBV6-5, the J gene TRBJ2-2; TRBD2 matches 11 bases. CDR1 and CDR2 (germline): MNHEY, SVGAGI. With V trimmed by 5 bases and J by 1 base, 3 bases remained unmatched. This CDR3 region has 16 residues. CDR3 nucleotide sequence: TGTGCCAGCAGTAGTAGCGGGAGGGTGAACACCGGGGAGCTGTTTTTT. Its protein is CASSSSGRVNTGELFF.

This clonotype was seen only a few times. The rearrangement joins TRBV5-4 to TRBJ2-7; no clear D. The germline V gene has CDR1 SGHNT and CDR2 YYREEE (reference sequence). V lost 0 bases to trimming and J lost 6 bases, with 13 bases between them. The CDR3 consists of 14 residues. The CDR3 spells CASSLGPTDFEQYF. Here the CDR3 DNA reads TGTGCCAGCAGCTTGGGCCCCACAGATTTCGAGCAGTACTTC.

The chain links TRBV6-5 to TRBJ2-2, with 9 positions matching TRBD2. The length of the CDR3 is 15 residues. Trimming took 8 bases from V and 1 from J; bases not matched to a gene: 5. Germline V gives CDR1 MNHEY, CDR2 SVGAGI. CDR3 coding DNA: TGTGCCAGCTTTAGCGGGAGCGAGAACACCGGGGAGCTGTTTTTT. Translating gives CASFSGSENTGELFF.

In its sample, this clonotype was seen many times. The chain recombines TRBV6-6 with TRBJ2-7; 7 bases map to TRBD2. The CDR3 sequence is 13 residues long. CDR1 is MNHNY and CDR2 is SVGAGI in the germline V gene (reference sequence). The junction had 2 bases not matched to a gene; V was cut back by 2 bases and J by 4 bases. CDR3 sequence: CASSYPGGYEQYF. CDR3 in DNA: TGTGCCAGCAGTTACCCGGGAGGTTACGAGCAGTACTTC.

This chain uses TRBV19 with TRBJ2-7; TRBD1 matches 7 bases. CDR1 is LNHDA, CDR2 SQIVND, per germline (reference sequence). CDR3 length: 14 residues. J was trimmed by 5 bases and V by 4 bases; bases with no gene match: 8. The CDR3 spells CASSTRQGIHEQYF. In nucleotides, the CDR3 is TGTGCCAGTAGTACCAGACAGGGAATCCACGAGCAGTACTTC. The full variable domain, its missing parts supplied by reference TRBV19 and TRBJ2-7, is DGGITQSPKYLFRKEGQNVTLSCEQNLNHDAMYWYRQDPGQGLRLIYYSQIVNDFQKGDIAEGYSVSREKKESFPLTVTSAQKNPTAFYLCASSTRQGIHEQYFGPGTRLTVT.

This clonotype was recorded at least ten times. This CDR3 reads CATSDPSSGDFTDTQYF. CDR3 coding DNA: TGTGCCACCAGTGATCCGTCGTCGGGAGACTTCACAGATACGCAGTATTTT. This chain uses TRBV24-1 with TRBJ2-3, with D possibly matching TRBD2 (6 bases). Germline assignment: CDR1 KGHDR and CDR2 SFDVKD. Trimming took off 3 bases at V and 2 bases at J, with 17 bases between the two ends. The length of the CDR3 is 17 residues.

This clonotype was observed at least ten times. The chain is built from TRBV5-6 and TRBJ2-7; 9 nucleotides align to TRBD1. The CDR3 runs to 13 residues. Per germline, CDR1 SGHDT and CDR2 YYEEEE. V gave up 3 bases and J gave up 4 bases; unmatched junction bases: 2. In DNA form, the CDR3 reads TGTGCCAGCAGCTCCGGGACAGGGTACGAGCAGTACTTC. It translates to CASSSGTGYEQYF.